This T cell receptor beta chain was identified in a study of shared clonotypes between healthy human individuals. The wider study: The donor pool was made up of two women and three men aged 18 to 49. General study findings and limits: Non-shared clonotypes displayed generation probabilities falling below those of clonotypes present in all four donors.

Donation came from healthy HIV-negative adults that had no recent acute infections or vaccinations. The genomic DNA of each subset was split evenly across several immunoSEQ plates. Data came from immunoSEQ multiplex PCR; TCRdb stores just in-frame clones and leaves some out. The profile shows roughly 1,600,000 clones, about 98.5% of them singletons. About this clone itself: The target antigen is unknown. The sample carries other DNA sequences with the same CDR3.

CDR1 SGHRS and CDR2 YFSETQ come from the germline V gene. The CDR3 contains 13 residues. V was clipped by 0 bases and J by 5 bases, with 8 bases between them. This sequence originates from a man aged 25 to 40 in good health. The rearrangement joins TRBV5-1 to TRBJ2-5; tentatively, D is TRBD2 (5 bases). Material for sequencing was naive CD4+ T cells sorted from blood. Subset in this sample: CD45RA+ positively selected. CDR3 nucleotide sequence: TGCGCCAGCAGCTTGGGGGGAGAGGAGACCCAGTACTTC. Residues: CASSLGGEETQYF.